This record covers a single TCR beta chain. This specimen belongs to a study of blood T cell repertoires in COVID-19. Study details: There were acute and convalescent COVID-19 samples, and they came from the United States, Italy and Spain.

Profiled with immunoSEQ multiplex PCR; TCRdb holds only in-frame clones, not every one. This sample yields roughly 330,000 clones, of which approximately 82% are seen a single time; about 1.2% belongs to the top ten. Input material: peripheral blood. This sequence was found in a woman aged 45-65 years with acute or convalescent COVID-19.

The CDR3 protein is CASSDSSYEQYF. CDR3 nucleotides: TGTGCCAGCAGTGACAGCTCCTACGAGCAGTACTTC. The chain links TRBV2 to TRBJ2-7; D uncertain. Trimming took 3 bases from V and 0 from J, leaving 3 bases between them. This CDR3 spans 12 amino acids. Germline lookup yields CDR1 SNHLY and CDR2 FYNNEI.